The present T cell receptor (beta chain) was sequenced within a study of molecular identifiers for immune sequencing clone quantification. Trimming removed 2 bases at V and 2 bases at J, with 6 bases between. Germline loops: CDR1 MNHEY, CDR2 SVGAGI. CDR3 length: 13 residues. Whole-study findings and limits: Clone sizes that are highly expanded could be underestimated when identical TCR molecules share a barcode.

Sorting recovered naive CD8 T cells on a CD8+CD4-CCR7+CD45RA+ profile. This clonotype came up many times. Its antigen is currently unknown. MiXCR, run by TCRdb on the PCR reads, gives a single entry per CDR3 protein. The table includes about 510,000 distinct CDR3 sequences, over 20% detected once. What was sequenced was naive CD8+ T cells from blood, with Jurkat cell RNA spiked in. Subset in this sample: FACS-sorted CD8+CD4-CCR7+CD45RA+ naive T cells. The rearrangement uses TRBV6-5 and TRBJ1-2; D remains ambiguous. The TCR comes from a human donor in good health. Some libraries in this study had Jurkat cell RNA spiked in. Written as DNA, the CDR3 is TGTGCCAGCAGTTACGACAACAACTATGGCTACACCTTC. Translated: CASSYDNNYGYTF.